The 23 T cell receptor beta chains below all came from one sample that was sequenced in a study of early T cells in non-severe SARS-CoV-2 infection. TCRdb independently ran MiXCR on the 5' RACE reads; one entry per CDR3 protein. This sample carries under 45,000 distinct CDR3 sequences, roughly 7.9% of them seen once, and the ten largest clones take around an eighth. Sequencing used whole blood, obtained at baseline. Receptors were obtained from an adult who was a healthcare worker with PCR-confirmed SARS-CoV-2 infection or an uninfected control (not recorded which).

This clonotype was counted at least ten times. The V gene is TRBV18, the J gene TRBJ2-5, with D maybe TRBD2 (5 bases). Looked up from germline, CDR1 is KGHSH and CDR2 is LQKENI. CDR3 size: 16 residues. Trimming cost V 1 base and J 5 bases, with 17 bases left between them. The CDR3: CASSPQTGIGEETQYF. CDR3 coding DNA: TGTGCCAGCTCACCACAAACGGGGATAGGAGAGGAGACCCAGTACTTC.

The chain uses TRBV4-1 and TRBJ2-1, with TRBD2 matching over 9 bases. Germline assignment: CDR1 MGHRA and CDR2 YSYEKL. The CDR3 length is 14 residues. Germline trimming cut 11 bases from V and 5 bases from J; bases unmatched to any gene: 10. The CDR3 spells CAAGGGLADNEQFF. CDR3 in DNA: TGCGCCGCGGGGGGGGGTCTTGCTGACAATGAGCAGTTCTTC.

The sample holds many counts of this clonotype. The chain recombines TRBV27 with TRBJ1-5, with D possibly matching TRBD1 (5 bases). The CDR3 has 13 residues. V lost 5 bases and J lost 7, with 12 bases in between. Germline CDR1 and CDR2: MNHEY and SMNVEV (reference sequence). In DNA, the CDR3 is TGTGCCAGCAGTGGGACTTACGGCCAGCCCCAGCATTTT. Translated: CASSGTYGQPQHF.

This clonotype has at least ten counts. J is TRBJ2-7 and V is TRBV7-8, with D possibly being TRBD2 (6 bases). Germline CDR1 SGHVS, CDR2 FQNEAQ. V was cut by 5 bases and J by 0 bases, with 20 bases left in between. The CDR3 has 17 residues. The CDR3 is CASSPRGAGLSSYEQYF. Written as DNA, the CDR3 is TGTGCCAGCAGCCCTCGTGGGGCGGGGCTAAGCTCCTACGAGCAGTACTTC.

This clonotype occurred once. The V and J genes are TRBV3-1 and TRBJ2-2, with a possible D match to TRBD1 (6 bases). The V gene lost 3 bases and the J gene lost 4 bases, with 15 bases spanning the gap. The germline CDR1 and CDR2 sequences are LGHDT and YNNKEL (reference sequence). This CDR3 spans 16 amino acids. CDR3 nucleotide sequence: TGTGCCAGCAGCCATGTCCGCCAGGGGTTCACCGGGGAGCTGTTTTTT. Translated: CASSHVRQGFTGELFF.

This clonotype showed up just a few times. This rearrangement joins TRBV29-1 to TRBJ2-5; D unresolved. The CDR3 loop spans 11 amino acids. With 4 bases removed from V and 5 bases from J, the gap between germline ends came to 8 bases. Per germline, CDR1 SQVTM and CDR2 ANQGSEA. This CDR3 is CSVGNLETQYF. The CDR3 DNA reads TGCAGCGTTGGGAATTTGGAGACCCAGTACTTC.

The chain uses TRBV10-3 and TRBJ2-7; weak D call: TRBD1 (5 bases). Germline V gene data show CDR1 as ENHRY and CDR2 as SYGVKD. The CDR3 sequence is 12 residues long. Trimming removed 5 bases at V and 7 bases at J, with 12 bases between. CDR3 loop: CAISPAPGEQYF. CDR3 nucleotides: TGTGCCATCAGTCCGGCTCCAGGGGAGCAGTACTTC.

This clonotype was seen a few times. The chain carries TRBV9 and TRBJ1-6; the D is unclear. Germline V gene data show CDR1 as SGDLS and CDR2 as YYNGEE. The V and J ends lost 3 bases and 6 bases respectively, with 10 bases between them. The CDR3 spans 14 residues. The CDR3 nucleotides read TGTGCCAGCAGCGCGAGGACGGTTAATTCACCCCTCCACTTT. It codes for CASSARTVNSPLHF.

In this sample, this clonotype turned up a few times. This chain uses TRBV24-1 with TRBJ2-3; maybe TRBD1 (5 bases). The germline V gene has CDR1 KGHDR and CDR2 SFDVKD. There are 14 residues in the CDR3. Trimming removed 5 bases from V and 3 bases from J, with 11 bases in between. DNA for the CDR3: TGTGCCACCAGTGCAGGGTCAGGGACAGATACGCAGTATTTT. The encoded protein is CATSAGSGTDTQYF.

This clonotype was seen a handful of times. J is TRBJ1-5 and V is TRBV7-9, with 7 bases fitting TRBD1. V lost 5 bases and J lost 3; bases outside the gene matches: 4. The CDR3 is made up of 14 amino acids. Looked up from germline, CDR1 is SEHNR and CDR2 is FQNEAQ (reference sequence). This chain's CDR3 is CASSVDRDNQPQHF. CDR3 nucleotide sequence: TGTGCCAGCAGCGTCGACAGGGACAATCAGCCCCAGCATTTT.

The chain joins TRBV12-3 or TRBV12-4 to TRBJ2-1, with D hard to call. The CDR3 is made up of 11 amino acids. The V end was cut by 1 base, the J end by 10 bases, with 5 bases between. DNA for the CDR3: TGTGCCAGCAGTTTAGGCCGGGAGCAGTTCTTC. Its protein product is CASSLGREQFF.

This clonotype was counted a few times. Here the CDR3 reads CASSLGVPGTDTQYF. In DNA form, the CDR3 reads TGCGCCAGCAGCTTGGGGGTGCCGGGCACAGATACGCAGTATTTT. The chain combines TRBV5-1 with TRBJ2-3; no clear D. Trimming left V 0 bases short and J 1 base short, with 9 bases between. The V gene's germline CDR1 is SGHRS and CDR2 YFSETQ. CDR3 length: 15 residues. The variable domain in full, completed from reference TRBV5-1 and TRBJ2-3, reads KAGVTQTPRYLIKTRGQQVTLSCSPISGHRSVSWYQQTPGQGLQFLFEYFSETQRNKGNFPGRFSGRQFSNSRSEMNVSTLELGDSALYLCASSLGVPGTDTQYFGPGTRLTVL.

The chain links TRBV10-2 to TRBJ2-3; no reliable D call. The length of the CDR3 is 15 residues. The V end lost 6 bases, the J end lost 4 bases, and 17 bases lay between the germline ends. CDR1 WSHSY and CDR2 SAAADI come from the germline V gene. This chain's CDR3 is CASRESPTGSDTQYF. Here the CDR3 DNA reads TGCGCCAGCAGGGAAAGCCCAACTGGATCAGATACGCAGTATTTT.

This clonotype was observed many times. The chain recombines TRBV20-1 with TRBJ2-5, with 7 bases matching TRBD2. The ends lost 0 bases at V and 4 bases at J; junction bases unmatched: 11. The germline gives CDR1 DFQATT, CDR2 SNEGSKA (reference sequence). The CDR3 has 16 residues. CDR3 DNA: TGCAGTGCTAGAGATCCAAAGCGGGGAATGGGAGAGACCCAGTACTTC. Protein: CSARDPKRGMGETQYF.

This clonotype was seen at least ten times. The chain recombines TRBV12-3 or TRBV12-4 with TRBJ1-1; tentative D call: TRBD1 (6 bases). This CDR3 is 15 amino acids long. V dropped 1 base and J dropped 3 bases, with 12 bases sitting between them. The CDR3 sequence: CASSLGGATDTEAFF. The CDR3 nucleotides read TGTGCCAGCAGTTTAGGGGGGGCTACCGACACTGAAGCTTTCTTT.

This chain uses TRBV6-1 with TRBJ2-7; possible D gene TRBD2, 6 bases. Germline loops: CDR1 MNHNS, CDR2 SASEGT. V lost 1 base and J 1 base, leaving 11 bases between the germline ends. CDR3 length: 15 residues. The CDR3 sequence: CASSEEDGTSYEQYF. DNA of the CDR3: TGTGCCAGCAGTGAAGAGGACGGGACTTCCTACGAGCAGTACTTC.

The table lists this clonotype with a few counts. The chain joins TRBV10-3 to TRBJ2-1, with 8 bases identical to TRBD2. With 6 bases clipped from V and 8 bases from J, the junction kept 3 bases outside the gene matches. The CDR3 is made up of 12 amino acids. CDR1 and CDR2 from the germline V gene are ENHRY and SYGVKD. Here the CDR3 reads CAIRSGGDEQFF. DNA for the CDR3: TGTGCCATCAGATCGGGGGGGGATGAGCAGTTCTTC.

This clonotype was picked up many times. This rearrangement joins TRBV12-3 or TRBV12-4 to TRBJ2-3; TRBD1 is a possible D gene (6 bases). The CDR3 extends over 15 amino acids. Deletions cut 7 bases from V and 2 bases from J, with 16 bases between. CDR3 region: CASTNLWTATDTQYF. CDR3 DNA sequence: TGTGCCAGCACCAATCTATGGACAGCCACAGATACGCAGTATTTT.

This clonotype was seen only a few times. J is TRBJ2-2 and V is TRBV2; 7 bases line up with TRBD2. This CDR3 contains 17 residues. Germline-derived CDR1 and CDR2 are SNHLY and FYNNEI. J gave up 1 base and V 6 bases, and 11 bases lay outside the gene matches. The CDR3 nucleotides read TGTGCCAGCAGAGCCCCTCCGGGCGGGGGGAACACCGGGGAGCTGTTTTTT. It encodes CASRAPPGGGNTGELFF.

Many counts were recorded for this clonotype. This chain joins TRBV5-4 and TRBJ1-3, with D possibly being TRBD1 (5 bases). Between the trimmed V and J ends, which lost 1 base and 3 bases, there was a span of 8 bases. CDR1 and CDR2 (germline): SGHNT, YYREEE (reference sequence). The CDR3 totals 14 residues. The chain's CDR3 is CASSLWRGGNTIYF. The CDR3 DNA sequence: TGTGCCAGCAGCTTGTGGAGGGGTGGAAACACCATATATTTT.

This clonotype appeared many times. The chain couples TRBV5-6 to TRBJ2-3, with 7 bases lining up with TRBD1. CDR1 and CDR2 from the germline V gene are SGHDT and YYEEEE. The CDR3 contains 16 residues. Losses at the gene ends were 0 bases for V and 1 base for J; bases not matched to a gene: 5. CDR3 region: CASSLVRDSGTDTQYF. Written as DNA, the CDR3 is TGTGCCAGCAGCTTGGTTAGGGACAGTGGCACAGATACGCAGTATTTT.

This clonotype was seen ten or more times. The chain joins TRBV6-5 to TRBJ2-3; TRBD2 agrees at 8 bases. The CDR3 is made up of 15 amino acids. V was pared by 3 bases and J by 4 bases, with 6 bases of the junction left unmatched. Germline lookup yields CDR1 MNHEY and CDR2 SVGAGI. CDR3 sequence reads: CASSYYAGRADTQYF. The CDR3 nucleotides read TGTGCCAGCAGTTATTATGCCGGGAGGGCAGATACGCAGTATTTT.

In its sample, this clonotype was seen once. This may be a read error: a much more frequent sequence differs by one nucleotide. The rearrangement links TRBV7-2 to TRBJ2-7; D may correspond to TRBD1 or TRBD2 (5 bases each). The CDR3 totals 12 residues. Germline assignment: CDR1 SGHTA and CDR2 FQGNSA. The germline V and J ends were trimmed by 5 bases and 9 bases, with 14 bases remaining between them. CDR3 sequence (DNA): TGTGCCAGCAGCCCGACACGGGGCGTGCAGTACTTC. Translated, it gives CASSPTRGVQYF.